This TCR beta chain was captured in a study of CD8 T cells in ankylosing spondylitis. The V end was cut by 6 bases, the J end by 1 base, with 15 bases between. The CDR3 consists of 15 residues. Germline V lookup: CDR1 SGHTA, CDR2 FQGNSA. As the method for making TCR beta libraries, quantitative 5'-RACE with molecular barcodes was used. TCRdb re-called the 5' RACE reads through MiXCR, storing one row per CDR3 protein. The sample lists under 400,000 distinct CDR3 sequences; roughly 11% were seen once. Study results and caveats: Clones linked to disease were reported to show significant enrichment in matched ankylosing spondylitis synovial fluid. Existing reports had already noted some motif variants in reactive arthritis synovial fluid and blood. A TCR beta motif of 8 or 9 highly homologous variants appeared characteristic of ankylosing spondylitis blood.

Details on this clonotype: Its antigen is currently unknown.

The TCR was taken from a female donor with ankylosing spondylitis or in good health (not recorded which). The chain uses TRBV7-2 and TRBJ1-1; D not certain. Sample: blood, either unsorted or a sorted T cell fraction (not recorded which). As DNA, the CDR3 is TGTGCCAGCAGTAATCCTTGGACGCCGAACACTGAAGCTTTCTTT. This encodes CASSNPWTPNTEAFF. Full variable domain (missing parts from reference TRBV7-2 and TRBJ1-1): GAGVSQSPSNKVTEKGKDVELRCDPISGHTALYWYRQSLGQGLEFLIYFQGNSAPDKSGLPSDRFSAERTGGSVSTLTIQRTQQEDSAVYLCASSNPWTPNTEAFFGQGTRLTVV.